These T cell receptor beta chains were read from a single sample in a study of cytomegalovirus exposure and HLA in healthy donors. This table comes from immunoSEQ multiplex PCR, and its TCRdb copy is limited to in-frame clones, with some not included. The table shows 95,000 to 150,000 clones, with roughly 81% occurring only once. Sample: PBMCs. These receptor sequences come from a woman aged 25 to 39 in good health and CMV-seronegative. The CDR3 runs from the conserved cysteine through the conserved F or W. A D gene is named only where the DNA matches it firmly. Clone size, where shown, is once, few, many, or a class for clones that have expanded.

cdr3_nt	cdr3_aa	v_call	j_call	d_call	clone_size
TGTGCCAGCAGCTTCAGAGACAGGGGGCGTAATGGCTACACCTTC	CASSFRDRGRNGYTF	TRBV7-2	TRBJ1-2	TRBD1	-
TGCGCCAGCAGCCCCGATCCGACAGCTTCCTCCTACGAGCAGTACTTC	CASSPDPTASSYEQYF	TRBV5-1	TRBJ2-7	-	-
TGTTCCAGCAGCTTAGGGGACAGGGGCTCTGGAAACACCATATATTTT	CSSSLGDRGSGNTIYF	TRBV7-9	TRBJ1-3	TRBD1	-
TGTGCCAGCAGTGATAACGGCAGGGGAAGCACTGAAGCTTTCTTT	CASSDNGRGSTEAFF	TRBV25-1	TRBJ1-1	-	-
TGCAGCGCGCTTCGCAGGGTTGGGCCCCTCGCCTACAATGAGCAGTTCTTC	CSALRRVGPLAYNEQFF	TRBV29-1	TRBJ2-1	-	once
TGTGCCAGCAGCTTCGAACTCCTTAATGAGCAGTTCTTC	CASSFELLNEQFF	TRBV7-9	TRBJ2-1	-	-
TGTGCCAGCAGCTTGCACCTAGCGGGAGGATACGGGGAGCTGTTTTTT	CASSLHLAGGYGELFF	TRBV5-4	TRBJ2-2	TRBD2	-
TGTGCCACCAGCAGCGAACTAGCGGACCAAGAGACCCAGTACTTC	CATSSELADQETQYF	TRBV15	TRBJ2-5	TRBD2	-
TGTGCCAGCAGTTCGGTGACAGGGACAGAGCAGTTCTTC	CASSSVTGTEQFF	TRBV27	TRBJ2-1	TRBD1	-
TGTGCCAGCAGCCTGGGTGGGAGAGTGGAGACCCAGTACTTC	CASSLGGRVETQYF	TRBV6-5	TRBJ2-5	-	-
TGTGCCTGGAGTATGCGAGGCCAAAACCATAATTCACCCCTCCACTTT	CAWSMRGQNHNSPLHF	TRBV30	TRBJ1-6	-	-
TGTGCCAGCGAGCAGGGGGACACTGAAGCTTTCTTT	CASEQGDTEAFF	TRBV6-6	TRBJ1-1	TRBD1	-
TGTGCCAGTAGCGGGGATTTCTACGAGCAGTACTTC	CASSGDFYEQYF	TRBV27	TRBJ2-7	TRBD2	-
TGTGCCAGCAGCTCAGGACTAGCGGGAAGAGACGAGCAGTACTTC	CASSSGLAGRDEQYF	TRBV6-5	TRBJ2-7	TRBD2	-
TGCGCCAGCAGCCAAGACGCTGGGAGCTCCTACAATGAGCAGTTCTTC	CASSQDAGSSYNEQFF	TRBV4-1	TRBJ2-1	-	-
TGTGCCAGCAGCCAAGAGGGCCAGGGGGTGGGCACCGGGGAGCTGTTTTTT	CASSQEGQGVGTGELFF	TRBV4-2	TRBJ2-2	TRBD1	once
TGTGCCAGCAGCCAAGGGAGCCTCTACAATGAGCAGTTCTTC	CASSQGSLYNEQFF	TRBV14	TRBJ2-1	-	-
TGTGCCAGTAGTATAGGGGGACAGGCCCTAGGGCCCCAGCATTTT	CASSIGGQALGPQHF	TRBV19	TRBJ1-5	TRBD1	-
TGTGCCAGCAGTGAACCGCAGGTACCCTACGAGCAGTACTTC	CASSEPQVPYEQYF	TRBV6-1	TRBJ2-7	-	-
TGTGCCAGTAGTGACGGGACTAGCGGGAGGGAGACCCAGTACTTC	CASSDGTSGRETQYF	TRBV19	TRBJ2-5	TRBD2	-
TGTGCCAGCAGCTTAGGTGGACAGGGCGTCTGGAAACACCATATATTT	CASSLGGQGVWKHHIF	TRBV7-8	TRBJ1-3	TRBD1	-
TGTGCCAGCAGCGCGGGAGCAGAAGAGACCCAGTACTTC	CASSAGAEETQYF	TRBV9	TRBJ2-5	-	-
TGTGCCAGCAGTTACGTCGCGGGCCGTTACAATGAGCAGTTCTTC	CASSYVAGRYNEQFF	TRBV6-5	TRBJ2-1	-	-
TGTGCTAGCAGCCCTCTTGAGGGAGGGAGCTCCTACGAGCAGTACTTC	CASSPLEGGSSYEQYF	TRBV7-7	TRBJ2-7	TRBD2	-
TGCGCCAGCAGCCAGGACAGTTTAGGTCCTACTTATAATTCACCCCTCCACTTT	CASSQDSLGPTYNSPLHF	TRBV4-1	TRBJ1-6	-	-
TGCGCCAGCAGCCAAGGGGACAGGTATTACGAGCAGTACTTC	CASSQGDRYYEQYF	TRBV4-3	TRBJ2-7	TRBD1	once
TGTGCCAGCAGTGGAACCGGGACAGGGTCCCAGGCCCAGTACTTC	CASSGTGTGSQAQYF	TRBV25-1	TRBJ2-5	TRBD1	-
TGTGCCAGCAGCGAGGACAGGGCCTACGAGCAGTACTTC	CASSEDRAYEQYF	TRBV7-8	TRBJ2-7	TRBD1	-
TGTGCCAGCAGCTTAGTCGGGGGGGCGAACACCGGGGAGCTGTTTTTT	CASSLVGGANTGELFF	TRBV7-6	TRBJ2-2	TRBD2	-
TGTGCCAGCAGAACAGGGGAAGGAAACACCATATATTTT	CASRTGEGNTIYF	TRBV6-6	TRBJ1-3	TRBD1	-
TGTGCTAGTGGTCTCCAGGGGGCAACCGGGGAGCTGTTTTTT	CASGLQGATGELFF	TRBV12-5	TRBJ2-2	TRBD1	-
TGTGCCAGCAGCTTAGGCGGGCAGACCACAGATACGCAGTATTTT	CASSLGGQTTDTQYF	TRBV11-2	TRBJ2-3	-	-
TGTGCCAGCAGCTTTCAGGGCGCAGGAGAGACCCAGTACTTC	CASSFQGAGETQYF	TRBV7-9	TRBJ2-5	-	-
TGTGCCAGCAGCCTAGAACCGGGACTAGCGAGCGGGGAGCTGTTTTTT	CASSLEPGLASGELFF	TRBV9	TRBJ2-2	TRBD2	-
TGTGCCAGCAGCCAAGAGTATGCATCTTCCTCTGGAAACACCATATATTTT	CASSQEYASSSGNTIYF	TRBV5-4	TRBJ1-3	-	few
TGTGCCAGCACCAACCCGGGGAGGGGCCAAGAGACCCAGTACTTC	CASTNPGRGQETQYF	TRBV21-1	TRBJ2-5	-	-
TGTGCCAGCAGCCAAGCTAGGATACTAGCGGGAAACTACGAGCAGTGCTTC	CASSQARILAGNYEQCF	TRBV4-2	TRBJ2-7	TRBD2	-
TGTGCCAGCAGGTACCGGGACAGCAACTATGGCTACACCTTC	CASRYRDSNYGYTF	TRBV2	TRBJ1-2	TRBD1	few
TGCGCCAGCAGCATTCTACCGGGACAGGGAGGGGAGACCCAGTACTTC	CASSILPGQGGETQYF	TRBV5-1	TRBJ2-5	TRBD1	-
TGTGCCAGCAGCTTTCTTGGGGAGGGGCAGCCCCAGCATTTT	CASSFLGEGQPQHF	TRBV5-6	TRBJ1-5	-	-
TGTGCCACCAGCAGAGATCTGGGGGGATCCGGGGAGCTGTTTTTT	CATSRDLGGSGELFF	TRBV15	TRBJ2-2	-	-
TGTGCCAGCAGTGACAGGGAGAACACCGGGGAGCTGTTTTTT	CASSDRENTGELFF	TRBV7-8	TRBJ2-2	TRBD1	once
TGCGCCAGCAGCTCGGGACAGCAAAACGAGCAGTACTTC	CASSSGQQNEQYF	TRBV5-1	TRBJ2-7	TRBD1	-
TGCAGTGCTAGGACCTTGGGCGGCTACACCTTC	CSARTLGGYTF	TRBV20-1	TRBJ1-2	-	-
TGTGCCAGCAGTCCCCAGGCATGGAGCAATCAGCCCCAGCATTTT	CASSPQAWSNQPQHF	TRBV27	TRBJ1-5	-	once
TGTGCCAGCAGCCGACAGGGGGAGGACTATGGCTACACCTTC	CASSRQGEDYGYTF	TRBV11-3	TRBJ1-2	TRBD1	few
TGCGCCAGCAGCCCGGGAGCCACTAGCGGGGGGGCTTGGTCAGATACGCAGTATTTT	CASSPGATSGGAWSDTQYF	TRBV5-1	TRBJ2-3	TRBD2	-
TGTGCCAGCAGCCCTGGACTAGCCTCCTACGAGCAGTACTTC	CASSPGLASYEQYF	TRBV7-2	TRBJ2-7	TRBD2	few
TGTGCCAGCTTACCGGGACAGGGTTACTCTGGGGCCAACGTCCTGACTTTC	CASLPGQGYSGANVLTF	TRBV19	TRBJ2-6	TRBD1	-
TGTGCCAGCATTGGGCAGCGCAATCAGCCCCAGCATTTT	CASIGQRNQPQHF	TRBV6-5	TRBJ1-5	-	-
TGCGCCAGCAGCCAAGATCCTAGCGGGAGGATCTATGAGCAGTTCTTC	CASSQDPSGRIYEQFF	TRBV4-3	TRBJ2-1	TRBD2	once
TGTGCCAGCAGCCCCGGGACAGGGTCGAACACTGAAGCTTTCTTT	CASSPGTGSNTEAFF	TRBV6-4	TRBJ1-1	TRBD1	-
TGTGCCAGCAGAGGATGGCGGGGCGACACCGGGGAGCTGTTTTTT	CASRGWRGDTGELFF	TRBV11-2	TRBJ2-2	-	-
TGTGCCTGGAGGGGGGGACTAGGGAACCTAATAGATACGCAGTATTTT	CAWRGGLGNLIDTQYF	TRBV30	TRBJ2-3	TRBD2	-
TGCGCCAGCAGCTTACAGGGGGCAATAGAAAAACTGTTTTTT	CASSLQGAIEKLFF	TRBV5-1	TRBJ1-4	TRBD1	medium-sized